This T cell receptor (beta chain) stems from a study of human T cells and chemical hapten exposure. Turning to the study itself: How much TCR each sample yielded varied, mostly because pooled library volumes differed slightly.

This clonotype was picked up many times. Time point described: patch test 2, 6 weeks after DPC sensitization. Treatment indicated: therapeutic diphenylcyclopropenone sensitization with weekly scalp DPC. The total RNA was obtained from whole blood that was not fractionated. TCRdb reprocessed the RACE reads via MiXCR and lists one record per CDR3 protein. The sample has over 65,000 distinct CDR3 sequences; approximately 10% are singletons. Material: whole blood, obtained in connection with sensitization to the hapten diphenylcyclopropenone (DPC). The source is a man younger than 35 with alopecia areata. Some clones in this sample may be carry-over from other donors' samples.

CDR3 sequence: CASSFGVSEYGYTF. CDR3 bases: TGTGCCAGCAGCTTCGGTGTGTCGGAATATGGCTACACCTTC. The chain has TRBV11-1 and TRBJ1-2; D unresolved. V gave up 3 bases and J gave up 5 bases, with 13 bases separating them. CDR1 is SGHAT and CDR2 is FQDESV in the germline V gene (reference sequence). The CDR3 is 14 residues long.